Presented here are 20 T cell receptor beta chains from one specimen sequenced in a study of T cell changes during pregnancy in multiple sclerosis. The method was immunoSEQ multiplex PCR; TCRdb's version includes in-frame clones alone and lacks a portion of them. This table has roughly 16,000 clones, over 75% appearing once. Source: CD8+ T cells from peripheral blood mononuclear cells, taken after pregnancy. Receptors originate from a female donor in good health, enrolled as a control in a pregnancy study.

V gene TRBV12-5 combines with J gene TRBJ1-2; TRBD1 matches 8 bases. This CDR3 spans 16 amino acids. The V segment lost 1 base and the J segment 4 bases; nucleotides outside the gene matches: 8. Germline lookup yields CDR1 LGHNT and CDR2 FRNRAP. The DNA for the CDR3 is TGTGCTAGTGGTTTGGCGCGGGGACAGGTGGGCTATGGCTACACCTTC. Protein product: CASGLARGQVGYGYTF.

The rearrangement links TRBV13 to TRBJ2-1; 7 nucleotides agree with TRBD2. The CDR3 has 15 amino acids. J was trimmed by 6 bases and V by 1 base; bases with no gene match: 6. Germline CDR1 is PRHDT and CDR2 is FYEKMQ (reference sequence). The CDR3 bases are TGTGCCAGCAGCTTAGACGGACTAGGTCTCAATGAGCAGTTCTTC. Its translation is CASSLDGLGLNEQFF.

There are a few counts of this clone. The chain joins TRBV30 to TRBJ1-6; 8 nucleotides match TRBD1. With V trimmed by 1 base and J by 7 bases, 0 bases remained unmatched. Germline CDR1 is GTSNPN and CDR2 is SVGIG (reference sequence). CDR3 length: 13 amino acids. The CDR3 reads CAWSGTGNSPLHF. For the CDR3, the DNA is TGTGCCTGGAGTGGGACAGGGAATTCACCCCTCCACTTT.

This clone was observed a single time. The chain is built from TRBV7-9 and TRBJ2-4, with D maybe TRBD2 (5 bases). CDR1 and CDR2 (germline): SEHNR, FQNEAQ (reference sequence). The CDR3 length is 17 residues. V shed 5 bases and J shed 0 bases, with 17 bases lying between them. The CDR3 DNA reads TGTGCCAGCAGCCACGAGGACTCTGTTTTAGCCAAAAACATTCAGTACTTC. Protein product: CASSHEDSVLAKNIQYF.

The chain employs TRBV30 and TRBJ1-1; tentatively, D is TRBD1 (5 bases). CDR1 is GTSNPN, CDR2 SVGIG, per germline (reference sequence). Trimming pared 2 bases from V and 6 bases from J, leaving 7 bases between. CDR3 length: 11 residues. The CDR3 region has the DNA TGTGCCTGGAGTCAGGGTCCTGAAGCTTTCTTT. This codes for CAWSQGPEAFF. Combining the CDR3 with reference TRBV30 and TRBJ1-1 gives the whole variable domain SQTIHQWPATLVQPVGSPLSLECTVEGTSNPNLYWYRQAAGRGLQLLFYSVGIGQISSEVPQNLSASRPQDRQFILSSKKLLLSDSGFYLCAWSQGPEAFFGQGTRLTVV.

The chain carries TRBV10-3 and TRBJ2-1; 9 bases are a match to TRBD2. Per germline, CDR1 ENHRY and CDR2 SYGVKD. The junction had 3 bases not matched to a gene; V was cut back by 4 bases and J by 5 bases. This CDR3 is 14 amino acids long. In DNA, the CDR3 is TGTGCCATCAGTGTGACTAGCGGCGACAATGAGCAGTTCTTC. Amino acids: CAISVTSGDNEQFF.

V usage is TRBV28 and J usage is TRBJ2-3; 13 bases align to TRBD2. J was trimmed by 1 base and V by 6 bases; bases with no gene match: 10. The CDR3 length is 18 residues. Germline loops: CDR1 MDHEN, CDR2 SYDVKM. CDR3 DNA sequence: TGTGCCAGCAGCCATACTAGCGGGAGGGGATGGGGCACAGATACGCAGTATTTT. Protein sequence: CASSHTSGRGWGTDTQYF.

This chain connects TRBV27 to TRBJ2-7; D might be TRBD1 (6 bases). V was cut by 5 bases and J by 5 bases, with 10 bases left in between. Per the germline V gene, CDR1 is MNHEY and CDR2 is SMNVEV (reference sequence). The CDR3 covers 12 residues. CDR3 nucleotide sequence: TGTGCCAGCAGTCAGGGGTTTAACGAGCAGTACTTC. Protein sequence: CASSQGFNEQYF.

The chain carries TRBV4-1 and TRBJ2-5; 8 bases map to TRBD1. The junction had 11 bases not matched to a gene; V was cut back by 4 bases and J by 4 bases. The CDR3 covers 16 residues. Germline V gene data show CDR1 as MGHRA and CDR2 as YSYEKL. The CDR3 nucleotides read TGCGCCAGCAGCCCCGGCGGACAGGGCCTTCGAGAGACCCAGTACTTC. Translation gives CASSPGGQGLRETQYF.

The chain employs TRBV5-5 and TRBJ1-1; TRBD1 agrees at 7 bases. Unmatched junction bases numbered 7, after V lost 4 bases and J lost 7 bases. Germline V gives CDR1 SGHKS, CDR2 YYEKEE (reference sequence). CDR3 size: 13 residues. The CDR3 spells CASSRGTVSEAFF. The DNA of the CDR3 is TGTGCCAGCAGCCGTGGGACAGTCAGTGAAGCTTTCTTT.

The chain uses TRBV28 and TRBJ1-5, with 8 nucleotides matching TRBD1. V dropped 3 bases and J dropped 5; count of bases not matched to a gene: 15. Germline CDR1 is MDHEN and CDR2 is SYDVKM. The CDR3 contains 18 residues. The CDR3 DNA follows: TGTGCCAGCAGTTTCCCGCTCCGGGACAGGCGGTTGGATCAGCCCCAGCATTTT. Protein product: CASSFPLRDRRLDQPQHF.

The chain combines TRBV10-3 with TRBJ1-6; D not resolved. Germline V lookup: CDR1 ENHRY, CDR2 SYGVKD. Trimming shortened V by 3 bases and J by 6 bases, and 12 bases separated the two germline ends. The CDR3 is 15 amino acids. The DNA for the CDR3 is TGTGCCATCAGTGATGCCGAGGATTCTAATTCACCCCTCCACTTT. This sequence encodes CAISDAEDSNSPLHF.

This rearrangement joins TRBV6-4 to TRBJ2-1; D not certain. Germline V gives CDR1 MRHNA, CDR2 SNTAGT. The CDR3 has 13 amino acids. V lost 4 bases, J lost 5 bases, and 9 bases lay in between. The chain's CDR3 is CASSVHSNNEQFF. CDR3 sequence (DNA): TGTGCCAGCAGTGTGCACAGCAACAATGAGCAGTTCTTC.

This sequence joins TRBV19 and TRBJ2-1; TRBD2 is a possible D gene (6 bases). The CDR3 spans 14 residues. Trimming pared 3 bases from V and 5 bases from J, leaving 11 bases between. The germline V gene encodes CDR1 LNHDA and CDR2 SQIVND (reference sequence). This CDR3 is CASSITSNHNEQFF. The CDR3 DNA is TGTGCCAGTAGTATCACTAGCAATCACAATGAGCAGTTCTTC.

The genes are TRBV6-5 and TRBJ1-5; no definite D call. CDR3 length equals 13 residues. CDR1 is MNHEY and CDR2 is SVGAGI in the germline V gene. With 5 bases removed from V and 5 bases from J, the gap between germline ends came to 10 bases. Here the CDR3 reads CASSEGRDQPQHF. CDR3 bases: TGTGCCAGCAGTGAGGGCCGGGATCAGCCCCAGCATTTT.

The chain links TRBV7-8 to TRBJ1-1; 7 bases align to TRBD1. Trimming at V came to 1 base and at J to 3 bases, leaving 5 bases not matched to a gene. Germline V gene data show CDR1 as SGHVS and CDR2 as FQNEAQ. The CDR3 consists of 15 residues. CDR3 sequence: CASSLVGQVHTEAFF. For the CDR3, the DNA is TGTGCCAGCAGCTTAGTTGGACAGGTGCACACTGAAGCTTTCTTT.

The chain combines TRBV7-9 with TRBJ2-7; maybe TRBD2 (7 bases). From germline, CDR1 is SEHNR and CDR2 FQNEAQ (reference sequence). This CDR3 is 13 amino acids long. With 4 bases removed from V and 9 bases from J, the gap between germline ends came to 16 bases. This CDR3 is CASSSQYREGQYF. CDR3 nucleotide sequence: TGTGCCAGCAGCTCCCAATACAGGGAGGGGCAGTACTTC.

The chain uses TRBV27 and TRBJ2-7, with D maybe TRBD1 (5 bases). Trimming left V 6 bases short and J 5 bases short, with 14 bases between. Looked up from germline, CDR1 is MNHEY and CDR2 is SMNVEV (reference sequence). CDR3 length: 13 amino acids. The CDR3 protein is CASSPGSLHEQYF. DNA for the CDR3: TGTGCCAGCAGCCCAGGGTCCCTCCACGAGCAGTACTTC.

This chain joins TRBV6-5 and TRBJ2-7, with 8 bases identical to TRBD1. Germline V gene lookup returns CDR1 MNHEY and CDR2 SVGAGI. The CDR3 totals 15 residues. Germline trimming cut 0 bases from V and 3 bases from J; bases unmatched to any gene: 4. This CDR3 is CASSYSAGGYYEQYF. CDR3 nucleotide sequence: TGTGCCAGCAGTTACTCGGCAGGGGGCTACTACGAGCAGTACTTC.

The chain recombines TRBV5-6 with TRBJ1-1; the D is unclear. Germline CDR1 SGHDT, CDR2 YYEEEE. V lost 1 base and J lost 5, with 9 bases in between. The CDR3 is made up of 13 amino acids. CDR3 sequence reads: CASSLRGRTEAFF. The CDR3, as DNA: TGTGCCAGCAGCTTGCGGGGTCGGACTGAAGCTTTCTTT. The full variable domain, rest sourced from reference TRBV5-6 and TRBJ1-1, is DAGVTQSPTHLIKTRGQQVTLRCSPKSGHDTVSWYQQALGQGPQFIFQYYEEEERQRGNFPDRFSGHQFPNYSSELNVNALLLGDSALYLCASSLRGRTEAFFGQGTRLTVV.